The 15 T cell receptor beta chains given below trace back to one sample, sequenced in a study of T cells expressing NK-cell markers (dated by TCRdb to the early 2020s). Preparation of the library involved 5' RACE. The sequencer listed for this sample is Illumina HiSeq 2000. TCRdb reprocessed the sequencing reads and holds a single record per CDR3 protein sequence, with no DNA. The sample's clone listing holds a few hundred thousand distinct CDR3 sequences. The biggest ten clones account for under 1.5% of the sample. The sequencing sample was made of blood T cells: a sorted CD56 or NKG2C T cell subset, CD4+ or CD8+ T cells, or bulk PBMC T cells (not recorded which). The receptors originated from a woman between 50 and 59 years old in good health. Donor details come from another sample of the same person, matched by shared clones.

The chain has TRBV5-1 and TRBJ2-2. The germline CDR1 and CDR2 sequences are SGHRS and YFSETQ. The CDR3 totals 13 residues. This chain's CDR3 is CASSFEGPGELFF.

The chain carries TRBV5-1 and TRBJ2-1; TCRdb gives TRBD1 as the D gene, but with no DNA this cannot be confirmed. The germline V gene encodes CDR1 SGHRS and CDR2 YFSETQ. This CDR3 comprises 14 residues. CDR3 sequence reads: CASSPGSSYNEQFF.

The rearrangement uses TRBV4-2 and TRBJ2-5; TCRdb reports TRBD1, a call that lacks DNA to check it against. Germline V gene lookup returns CDR1 LGHNA and CDR2 YNFKEQ. The CDR3 extends over 15 amino acids. CDR3 in amino acids: CASSLGTGVQETQYF.

The chain combines TRBV20-1 with TRBJ2-7; TCRdb gives TRBD2 as the D gene, but with no DNA this cannot be confirmed. In germline, CDR1 is DFQATT, CDR2 SNEGSKA (reference sequence). CDR3 length: 14 amino acids. This chain's CDR3 is CSASEPTRIDEQYF.

The J gene is TRBJ2-1, the V gene TRBV3-1; the TRBD2 assignment by TCRdb is unverifiable without DNA. The CDR3 spans 15 residues. The V gene's germline CDR1 is LGHDT and CDR2 YNNKEL (reference sequence). The CDR3 here is CASSYSGRSHNEQFF.

This chain uses TRBV6-2 or TRBV6-3 with TRBJ2-3; TCRdb calls TRBD1, which cannot be checked without DNA. Germline CDR1 reads MNHEY; CDR2 reads SVGEGT. CDR3 size: 12 residues. The CDR3 loop is CASSYDGTGEYF.

The J gene is TRBJ2-1, the V gene TRBV30; as DNA is missing, the TRBD1 call by TCRdb cannot be tested. Germline CDR1 is GTSNPN and CDR2 is SVGIG (reference sequence). This CDR3 has 14 residues. The CDR3 region is CAWKGRGSYNEQFF.

The chain links TRBV6-5 to TRBJ1-1; TCRdb gives TRBD1 as the D gene, but with no DNA this cannot be confirmed. CDR1 is MNHEY, CDR2 SVGAGI, per germline. The CDR3 is 15 residues long. CDR3 protein: CASTPDRGPNTEAFF.

CDR3 loop: CASRRQGKTEAFF. The chain couples TRBV19 to TRBJ1-1; TCRdb picks TRBD1, but there is no DNA to check that call. Germline V CDR1 and CDR2: LNHDA, SQIVND (reference sequence). This CDR3 spans 13 amino acids.

The chain joins TRBV29-1 to TRBJ2-5; absent DNA, TCRdb's TRBD1 call cannot be checked. The germline V gene has CDR1 SQVTM and CDR2 ANQGSEA. The CDR3 sequence is 13 residues long. The CDR3 reads CSVAASSGGTQYF.

The rearrangement joins TRBV29-1 to TRBJ1-3. CDR1 is SQVTM and CDR2 is ANQGSEA in the germline V gene. CDR3 length: 14 residues. This CDR3 is CRLLRATDRNTIYF.

V is TRBV10-1 and J is TRBJ2-3; TCRdb gives TRBD2 as the D gene, but with no DNA this cannot be confirmed. This CDR3 is built from 15 residues. Germline loops: CDR1 WNHNN, CDR2 SYGVQD (reference sequence). The CDR3 loop reads CASSVAGGSLDTQYF.

The rearrangement uses TRBV28 and TRBJ1-3. The CDR3 extends over 14 amino acids. Germline V CDR1 and CDR2: MDHEN, SYDVKM. CDR3 amino acids: CATQAGGPGNTIYF.

The V and J genes are TRBV7-2 and TRBJ2-1. This CDR3 contains 14 residues. Germline-derived CDR1 and CDR2 are SGHTA and FQGNSA. This chain's CDR3 is CASVPGTHYNEQFF.

V usage is TRBV25-1 and J usage is TRBJ2-4; TCRdb's D call of TRBD2 is untestable without DNA. CDR3 size: 15 residues. Germline V gene lookup returns CDR1 MGHDK and CDR2 SYGVNS. The CDR3 is CASSSSGRAGNIQYF. The variable domain in full, with the rest retrieved from reference TRBV25-1 and TRBJ2-4, is EADIYQTPRYLVIGTGKKITLECSQTMGHDKMYWYQQDPGMELHLIHYSYGVNSTEKGDLSSESTVSRIRTEHFPLTLESARPSHTSQYLCASSSSGRAGNIQYFGAGTRLSVL.